The present TCR beta chain was sequenced within a study of shared clonotypes between healthy human individuals. Study-wide results and caveats: Against clonotypes common to all four donors, non-shared ones had lower generation probabilities.

The CDR3 totals 14 residues. V dropped 3 bases and J dropped 11 bases, with 16 bases sitting between them. The germline V gene encodes CDR1 SNHLY and CDR2 FYNNEI. About this clone itself: Its antigen remains unidentified.

Genomic DNA (from each subset) was split evenly across several immunoSEQ plates. The assay was immunoSEQ multiplex PCR, and TCRdb's table has in-frame clones only and misses some. The sample has approximately 940,000 clones, 76% seen once. Donors comprised healthy HIV-negative adults lacking recent acute infections or vaccinations. CD45RA+ naive and CD45RA-negative memory subsets were separated from CD4+ cells. The TCR comes from a man between 18 and 35 years old in good health. The genes are TRBV2 and TRBJ1-4; no firm D call. The sample consisted of memory CD4+ T cells sorted from blood. Subset defined: CD45RA-negative fraction. CDR3 DNA sequence: TGTGCCAGCAGTGACGGCGACCGGGTTGGGAAACTGTTTTTT. Encoded protein: CASSDGDRVGKLFF.